This is a list of T cell receptor beta chains from one sample in a study of blood T cell repertoires in COVID-19. The method was immunoSEQ multiplex PCR; TCRdb's version includes in-frame clones alone and lacks a portion of them. Among about 80,000 clones listed, over 70% were seen once. Sequenced material: peripheral blood. These receptors all come from an elderly man with acute or convalescent COVID-19. The CDR3 runs from the conserved cysteine through the conserved F or W. A D gene is named only where the DNA matches it firmly. Clone sizes are given selectively: once, few, many, or a class where the clone is expanded.

j_call v_call clone_size d_call cdr3_nt cdr3_aa
TRBJ1-1 TRBV27 - - TGTGCCAGCAGTTTATCTGGCAGGCACACTGAAGCTTTCTTT CASSLSGRHTEAFF
TRBJ1-2 TRBV18 - - TGTGCCAGCTCACCGTCAGAAGGGAGTGGCTACACCTTC CASSPSEGSGYTF
TRBJ1-5 TRBV7-3 - TRBD1 TGTGCCAGCAGCAGACGGTCCCCAGGGGGGACGGTAGGTTTGCCCCAGCATTTT CASSRRSPGGTVGLPQHF
TRBJ1-5 TRBV2 few - TGTGCCAGCAACAGATATAGCAATCAGCCCCAGCATTTT CASNRYSNQPQHF
TRBJ2-2 TRBV3-1/TRBV3-2 many TRBD2 TGTGCCAGCAGCCCTCTAGCGGGGGGGCTTACCGGGGAGCTGTTTTTT CASSPLAGGLTGELFF
TRBJ1-6 TRBV4-1 - TRBD1 TGCGCCAGCAGCCAAAGGACAGGGAGGGATTCACCCCTCCACTTT CASSQRTGRDSPLHF
TRBJ2-7 TRBV3-1/TRBV3-2 - - TGTGCCAGCAGCGGTGATGACAGCAACTACGAGCAGTACTTC CASSGDDSNYEQYF
TRBJ2-7 TRBV9 - TRBD1 TGTGCCAGCAGCGTTCAACGCCAGGGGCGGGACAGGGGGACCTACGAGCAGTACTTC CASSVQRQGRDRGTYEQYF
TRBJ2-7 TRBV21-1 - - TGTGCCAGCAGCAAAGTGATGGGCAGGGTGCCCTCCTACGAGCAGTACTTC CASSKVMGRVPSYEQYF
TRBJ1-1 TRBV5-1 - TRBD1 TGCGCCAGCAGCTTGAATGGACAGGAAGGCACTGAAGCTTTCTTT CASSLNGQEGTEAFF
TRBJ1-4 TRBV6-1 - - TGTGCCAGCAGTGAAGCGCGGTATAATGAAAAACTGTTTTTT CASSEARYNEKLFF
TRBJ1-2 TRBV18 - - TGTGCCAGCTCACCTGCAGGGGCAAGCTGGGATGGCTACACCTTC CASSPAGASWDGYTF
TRBJ1-5 TRBV6-4 - TRBD1 TGTGCCAGCAGTGACTTAACCGGGACAGGGAGCAATCAGCCCCAGCATTTT CASSDLTGTGSNQPQHF
TRBJ2-3 TRBV10-3 - - TGTGCCATCAGTGAGGAAACAGGGACAGATACGCAGTATTTT CAISEETGTDTQYF
TRBJ1-1 TRBV7-9 few TRBD1 TGTGCCAGCAGCTTATACCCCGGGGACAGGAAAGAAGCTTTCTTT CASSLYPGDRKEAFF
TRBJ1-2 TRBV5-1 once TRBD1 TGCGCCAGCAGCTTCGCAGGGGGAGCTAACTATGGCTACACCTTC CASSFAGGANYGYTF
TRBJ2-5 TRBV19 once - TGTGCCAGTAGTCAGGGGAATACAGAGACCCAGTACTTC CASSQGNTETQYF
TRBJ1-2 TRBV19 - - TGTGCCAGTAGTATTCTCTCCCTAGGGGTCGGTAACTATGGCTACACCTTC CASSILSLGVGNYGYTF
TRBJ1-3 TRBV5-4 - - TGTGCCAGCAGCTTACAGGGATACAATTCTGGAAACACCATATATTTT CASSLQGYNSGNTIYF
TRBJ2-2 TRBV6-5 - - TGTGCCAGCAGTTACTCGTATGTGTCTCTCGAGCTGTTTTTT CASSYSYVSLELFF
TRBJ2-1 TRBV7-3 - TRBD1 TGTGCCAGCAGCCCAGGGACAGGGACTAACAATGAGCAGTTCTTC CASSPGTGTNNEQFF
TRBJ1-2 TRBV6-1 - - TGTGCCAGCAGTGAATTAACAGGGTTAAACTATGGCTACACCTTC CASSELTGLNYGYTF
TRBJ1-2 TRBV7-9 - TRBD1 TGTGCCAGCAGCCGAAGACAGGGGGCGAGCTATGGCTACACCTTC CASSRRQGASYGYTF
TRBJ2-6 TRBV5-1 once TRBD2 TGCGCCAGCAGCCCGACTAGCGGGGGGAACGTCCTGACTTTC CASSPTSGGNVLTF
TRBJ2-7 TRBV7-9 - TRBD1 TGTGCCAGCAGCTTAGGTTTAGGCTGGGACAGGGGCGGCGAGCAGTACTTC CASSLGLGWDRGGEQYF